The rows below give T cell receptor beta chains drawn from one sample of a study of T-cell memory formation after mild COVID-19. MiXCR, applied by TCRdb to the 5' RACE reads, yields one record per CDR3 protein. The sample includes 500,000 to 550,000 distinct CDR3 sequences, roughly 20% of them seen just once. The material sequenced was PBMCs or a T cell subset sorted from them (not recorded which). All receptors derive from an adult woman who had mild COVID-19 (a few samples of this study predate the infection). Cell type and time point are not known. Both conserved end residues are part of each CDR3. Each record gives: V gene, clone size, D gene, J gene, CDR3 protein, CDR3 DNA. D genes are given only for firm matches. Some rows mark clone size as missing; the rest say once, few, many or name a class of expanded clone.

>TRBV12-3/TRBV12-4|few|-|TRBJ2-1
CASSFTLYNEQFF
TGTGCCAGCAGTTTCACTCTTTACAATGAGCAGTTCTTC
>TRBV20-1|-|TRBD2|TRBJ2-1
CSPVKPGLADNEQFF
TGCAGTCCAGTGAAGCCGGGACTAGCAGACAATGAGCAGTTCTTC
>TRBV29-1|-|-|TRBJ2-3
CSVEGGWTSTDTQYF
TGCAGCGTTGAAGGCGGGTGGACTAGCACAGATACGCAGTATTTT
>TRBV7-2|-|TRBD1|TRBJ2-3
CASSLGPGTAGTDTQYF
TGTGCCAGCAGCTTGGGCCCCGGGACAGCCGGCACAGATACGCAGTATTTT
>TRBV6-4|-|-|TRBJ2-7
CAISAYRDWYEQYF
TGTGCCATCAGTGCGTACAGGGATTGGTACGAGCAGTACTTC
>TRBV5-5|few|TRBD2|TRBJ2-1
CASSPGLAGGLYNEQFF
TGTGCCAGCAGCCCAGGACTAGCGGGGGGCCTCTACAATGAGCAGTTCTTC
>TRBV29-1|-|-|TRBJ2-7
CSVESFYEQYF
TGCAGCGTTGAATCTTTCTACGAGCAGTACTTC
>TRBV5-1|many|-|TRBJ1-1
CASSLGVTVVPEAFF
TGCGCCAGCAGCTTGGGCGTTACGGTTGTCCCTGAAGCTTTCTTT
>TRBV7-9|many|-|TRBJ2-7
CASSFLGGEQYF
TGTGCCAGCAGCTTTCTAGGGGGCGAGCAGTACTTC
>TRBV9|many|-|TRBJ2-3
CASSYSSFSTDTQYF
TGTGCCAGCAGCTACAGCAGTTTTAGCACAGATACGCAGTATTTT
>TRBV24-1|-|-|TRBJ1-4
CATSVGYGEKLFF
TGTGCCACCAGTGTGGGTTATGGTGAAAAACTGTTTTTT
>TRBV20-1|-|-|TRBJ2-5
CSAARRDRSQETQYF
TGCAGTGCCGCACGGAGGGATAGGAGTCAAGAGACCCAGTACTTC
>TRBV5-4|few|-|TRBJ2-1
CASSLGQTNYNEQFF
TGTGCCAGCAGCTTGGGGCAGACCAACTACAATGAGCAGTTCTTC
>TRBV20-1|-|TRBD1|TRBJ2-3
CSATRGPVTDTQYF
TGCAGTGCTACGAGGGGGCCGGTGACAGATACGCAGTATTTT
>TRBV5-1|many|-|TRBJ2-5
CASSPSPGHLETQYF
TGCGCCAGCAGCCCATCTCCGGGACACTTGGAGACCCAGTACTTC
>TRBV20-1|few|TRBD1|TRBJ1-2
CSASEGTGVNYGYTF
TGCAGTGCTAGCGAGGGGACAGGCGTTAACTATGGCTACACCTTC
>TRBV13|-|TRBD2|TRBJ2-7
CASTSSREVIYEQYF
TGTGCCAGCACCTCCTCCCGGGAGGTAATCTACGAGCAGTACTTC
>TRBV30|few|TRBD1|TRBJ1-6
CAWSLSGTGHSPLHF
TGTGCCTGGAGCCTCTCCGGGACAGGTCATTCACCCCTCCACTTT
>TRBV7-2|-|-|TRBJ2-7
CAVMEGAYEQYF
TGTGCCGTAATGGAGGGGGCCTACGAGCAGTACTTC
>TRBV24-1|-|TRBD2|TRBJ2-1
CATSETGTRTNEQFF
TGTGCCACCAGTGAGACCGGGACTAGAACCAATGAGCAGTTCTTC
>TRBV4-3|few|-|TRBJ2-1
CASSPLAAKDEQFF
TGCGCCAGCAGCCCTTTAGCAGCAAAGGATGAGCAGTTCTTC
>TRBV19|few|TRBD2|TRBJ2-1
CASSFLAGGANEQFF
TGTGCCAGTAGCTTTCTAGCGGGTGGGGCCAATGAGCAGTTCTTC
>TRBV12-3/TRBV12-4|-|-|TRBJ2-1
CASSLSESGSYNEQFF
TGTGCCAGCAGTTTATCAGAAAGCGGCTCCTACAATGAGCAGTTCTTC
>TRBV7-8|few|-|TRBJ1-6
CASSLVDARGSNNSPLHF
TGTGCCAGCAGCTTAGTGGACGCACGGGGCAGCAATAATTCACCCCTCCACTTT
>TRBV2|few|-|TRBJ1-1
CASRPLTGRDTEAFF
TGTGCCAGCAGACCCCTGACGGGTAGGGACACTGAAGCTTTCTTT
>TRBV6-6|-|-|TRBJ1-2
CASRPDLTISSYTF
TGTGCCAGCAGACCGGACCTGACTATATCTAGCTACACCTTC
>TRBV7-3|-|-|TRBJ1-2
CASSPSPGGDYGYTF
TGTGCCAGCAGCCCATCACCTGGAGGGGACTATGGCTACACCTTC
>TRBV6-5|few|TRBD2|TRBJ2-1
CASSYFSLAGGRNEQFF
TGTGCCAGCAGTTACTTCTCTCTAGCGGGAGGAAGAAATGAGCAGTTCTTC
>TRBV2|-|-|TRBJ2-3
CASSDGATDTQYF
TGTGCCAGCAGTGATGGCGCCACAGATACGCAGTATTTT
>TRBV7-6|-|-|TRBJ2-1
CASSFLGSRLKRYNEQFF
TGTGCCAGCAGCTTCCTCGGCTCTCGCTTGAAAAGATACAATGAGCAGTTCTTC
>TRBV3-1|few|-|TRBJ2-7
CASGTHSYEQYF
TGTGCCAGCGGGACACATTCCTACGAGCAGTACTTC
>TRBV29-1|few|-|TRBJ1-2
CSVRDVELHYGYTF
TGCAGCGTGCGAGATGTGGAACTACACTATGGCTACACCTTC
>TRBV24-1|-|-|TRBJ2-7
CATSDLGQDEQYF
TGTGCCACCAGTGATTTGGGGCAGGACGAGCAGTACTTC
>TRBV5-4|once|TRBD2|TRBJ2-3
CASSSKLAGELLDTQYF
TGTGCCAGCAGCTCGAAACTAGCGGGGGAGCTTCTGGATACGCAGTATTTT
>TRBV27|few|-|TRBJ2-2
CASRKEGVVNTGELFF
TGTGCCAGCAGGAAAGAAGGGGTTGTGAACACCGGGGAGCTGTTTTTT
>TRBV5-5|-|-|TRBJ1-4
CASSLLGRGEKLFF
TGTGCCAGCAGCTTGTTGGGAAGGGGTGAAAAACTGTTTTTT
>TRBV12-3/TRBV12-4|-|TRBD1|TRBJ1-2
CASSSPTGGFYGYTF
TGTGCCAGCAGTTCCCCGACAGGGGGGTTCTATGGCTACACCTTC
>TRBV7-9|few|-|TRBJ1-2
CASSWGKQVANYGYTF
TGTGCCAGCAGCTGGGGTAAACAGGTCGCTAACTATGGCTACACCTTC
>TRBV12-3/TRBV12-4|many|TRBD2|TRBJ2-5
CASSPSGGETQYF
TGTGCCAGCAGTCCTAGCGGGGGTGAGACCCAGTACTTC
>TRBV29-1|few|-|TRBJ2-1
CSVEVAYYNEQFF
TGCAGCGTTGAAGTGGCCTACTACAATGAGCAGTTCTTC
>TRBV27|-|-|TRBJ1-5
CASISVDSWYSNQPQHF
TGTGCCAGCATTTCAGTCGACAGTTGGTATAGCAATCAGCCCCAGCATTTT
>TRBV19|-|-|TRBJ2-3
CASSTTSTDTQYF
TGTGCCAGTAGTACTACTAGCACAGATACGCAGTATTTT